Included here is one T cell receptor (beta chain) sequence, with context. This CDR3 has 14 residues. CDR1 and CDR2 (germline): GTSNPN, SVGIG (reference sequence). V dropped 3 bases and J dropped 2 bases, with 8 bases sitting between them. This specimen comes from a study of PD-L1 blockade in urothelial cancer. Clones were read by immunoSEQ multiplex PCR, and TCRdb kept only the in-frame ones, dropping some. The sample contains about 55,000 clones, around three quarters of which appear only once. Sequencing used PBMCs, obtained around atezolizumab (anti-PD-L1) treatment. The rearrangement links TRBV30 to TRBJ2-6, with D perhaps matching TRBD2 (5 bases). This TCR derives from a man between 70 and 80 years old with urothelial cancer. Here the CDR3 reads CAWSGGTGANVLTF. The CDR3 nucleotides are TGTGCCTGGAGCGGAGGTACTGGGGCCAACGTCCTGACTTTC.